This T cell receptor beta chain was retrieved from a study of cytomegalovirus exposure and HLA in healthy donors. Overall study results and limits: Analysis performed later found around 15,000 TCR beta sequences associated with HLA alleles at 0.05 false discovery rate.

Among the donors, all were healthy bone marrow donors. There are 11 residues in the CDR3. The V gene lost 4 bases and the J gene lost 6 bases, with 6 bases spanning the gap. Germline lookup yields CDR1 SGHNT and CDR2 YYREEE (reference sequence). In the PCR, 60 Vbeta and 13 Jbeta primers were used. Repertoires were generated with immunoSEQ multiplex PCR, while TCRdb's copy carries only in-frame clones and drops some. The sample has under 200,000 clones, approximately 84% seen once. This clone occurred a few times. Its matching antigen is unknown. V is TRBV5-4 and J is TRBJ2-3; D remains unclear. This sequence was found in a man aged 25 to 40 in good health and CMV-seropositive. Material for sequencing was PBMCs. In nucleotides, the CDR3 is TGTGCCAGCAGCAAGAGGGATACGCAGTATTTT. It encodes CASSKRDTQYF.